This T cell receptor beta chain is from a study of cytomegalovirus exposure and HLA in healthy donors. Study-wide results and caveats: Trimming of TCR beta V- and J-genes showed a link, identified in a later analysis, to a missense DCLRE1C variant.

The PCR ran on 60 Vbeta and 13 Jbeta primers. Here immunoSEQ multiplex PCR was the method, and the copy in TCRdb shows in-frame clones only, minus some. The data show about 120,000 clones, around 63% seen once. Each of the donors was a healthy bone marrow donor. In nominal health when sampled, donors likely had unrecorded immune exposures nonetheless. This clone turned up a few times. The antigen is not known. Trimming took 1 base from V and 0 from J; bases not matched to a gene: 4. Germline V gene sequence: CDR1 SGHTA, CDR2 FQGNSA. The CDR3 sequence is 16 residues long. Sample: PBMCs. J is TRBJ2-7 and V is TRBV7-2, with 9 bases aligning to TRBD2. This receptor was obtained from a man in his forties in good health and CMV-seropositive. CDR3 sequence reads: CASSLVGGRASYEQYF. The CDR3 region has the DNA TGTGCCAGCAGCTTAGTGGGCGGGAGGGCCTCCTACGAGCAGTACTTC. Full variable domain (remainder filled in from reference TRBV7-2 and TRBJ2-7): GAGVSQSPSNKVTEKGKDVELRCDPISGHTALYWYRQSLGQGLEFLIYFQGNSAPDKSGLPSDRFSAERTGGSVSTLTIQRTQQEDSAVYLCASSLVGGRASYEQYFGPGTRLTVT.